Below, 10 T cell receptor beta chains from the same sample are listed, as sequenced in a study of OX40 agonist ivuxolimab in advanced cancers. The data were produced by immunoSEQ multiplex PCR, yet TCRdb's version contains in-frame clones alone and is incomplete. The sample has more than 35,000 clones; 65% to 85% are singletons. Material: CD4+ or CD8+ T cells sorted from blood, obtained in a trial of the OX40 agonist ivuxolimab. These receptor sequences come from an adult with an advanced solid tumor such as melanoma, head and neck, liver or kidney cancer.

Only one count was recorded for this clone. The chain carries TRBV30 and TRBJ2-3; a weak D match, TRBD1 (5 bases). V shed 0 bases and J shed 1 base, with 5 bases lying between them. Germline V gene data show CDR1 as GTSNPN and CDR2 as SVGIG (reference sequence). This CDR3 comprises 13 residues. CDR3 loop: CAWSVQGTDTQYF. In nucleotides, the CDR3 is TGTGCCTGGAGTGTACAGGGCACAGATACGCAGTATTTT.

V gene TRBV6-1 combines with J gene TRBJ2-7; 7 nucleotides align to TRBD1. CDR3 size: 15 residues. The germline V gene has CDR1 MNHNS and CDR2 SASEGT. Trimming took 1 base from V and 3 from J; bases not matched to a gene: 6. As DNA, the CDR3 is TGTGCCAGCAGTGAAGGACAGGGTACGATCTACGAGCAGTACTTC. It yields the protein CASSEGQGTIYEQYF.

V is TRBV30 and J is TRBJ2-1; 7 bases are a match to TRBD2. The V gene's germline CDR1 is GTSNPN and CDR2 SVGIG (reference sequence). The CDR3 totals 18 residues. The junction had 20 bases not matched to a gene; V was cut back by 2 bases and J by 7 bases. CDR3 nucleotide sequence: TGTGCCTGGAGTTCCGGGACCCTGGGAGCGGGGAGTAGGAATGAGCAGTTCTTC. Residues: CAWSSGTLGAGSRNEQFF.

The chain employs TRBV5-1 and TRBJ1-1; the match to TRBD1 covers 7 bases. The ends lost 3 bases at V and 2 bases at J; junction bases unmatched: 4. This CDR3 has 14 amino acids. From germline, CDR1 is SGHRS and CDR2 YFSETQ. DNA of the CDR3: TGCGCCAGCAGCTCAAGGACAGGTAACACTGAAGCTTTCTTT. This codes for CASSSRTGNTEAFF.

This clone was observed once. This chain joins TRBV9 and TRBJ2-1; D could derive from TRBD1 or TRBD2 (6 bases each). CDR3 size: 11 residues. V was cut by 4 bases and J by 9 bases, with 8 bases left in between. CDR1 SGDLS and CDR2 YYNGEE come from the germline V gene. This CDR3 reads CASSPGAEQFF. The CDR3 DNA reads TGTGCCAGCAGCCCGGGGGCTGAGCAGTTCTTC. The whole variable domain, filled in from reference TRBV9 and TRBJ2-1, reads DSGVTQTPKHLITATGQRVTLRCSPRSGDLSVYWYQQSLDQGLQFLIQYYNGEERAKGNILERFSAQQFPDLHSELNLSSLELGDSALYFCASSPGAEQFFGPGTRLTVL.

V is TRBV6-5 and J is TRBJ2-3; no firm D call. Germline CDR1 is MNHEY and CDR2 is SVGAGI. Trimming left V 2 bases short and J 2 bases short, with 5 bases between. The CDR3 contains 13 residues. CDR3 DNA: TGTGCCAGCAGTTACGATGTCACAGATACGCAGTATTTT. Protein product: CASSYDVTDTQYF.

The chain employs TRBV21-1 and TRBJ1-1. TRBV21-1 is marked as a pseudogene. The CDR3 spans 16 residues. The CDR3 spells CASSKDGRLGYTEAFF. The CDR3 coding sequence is TGTGCCAGCAGCAAAGACGGGCGGTTGGGGTACACTGAAGCTTTCTTT.

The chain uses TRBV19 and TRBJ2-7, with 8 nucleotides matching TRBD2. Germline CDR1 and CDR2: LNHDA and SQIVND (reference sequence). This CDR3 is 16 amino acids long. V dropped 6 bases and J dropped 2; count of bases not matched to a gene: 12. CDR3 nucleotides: TGTGCCAGTAGCTCCTCAACAGGACTAGCAGCCTACGAGCAGTACTTC. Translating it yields CASSSSTGLAAYEQYF. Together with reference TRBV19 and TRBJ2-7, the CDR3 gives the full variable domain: DGGITQSPKYLFRKEGQNVTLSCEQNLNHDAMYWYRQDPGQGLRLIYYSQIVNDFQKGDIAEGYSVSREKKESFPLTVTSAQKNPTAFYLCASSSSTGLAAYEQYFGPGTRLTVT.

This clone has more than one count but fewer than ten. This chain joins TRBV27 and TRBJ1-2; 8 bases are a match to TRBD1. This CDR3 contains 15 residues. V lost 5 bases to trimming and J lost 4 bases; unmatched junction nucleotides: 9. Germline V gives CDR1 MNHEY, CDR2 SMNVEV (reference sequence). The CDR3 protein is CASSRTGGQGYGYTF. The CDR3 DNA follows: TGTGCCAGCAGTCGTACAGGGGGTCAGGGCTATGGCTACACCTTC.

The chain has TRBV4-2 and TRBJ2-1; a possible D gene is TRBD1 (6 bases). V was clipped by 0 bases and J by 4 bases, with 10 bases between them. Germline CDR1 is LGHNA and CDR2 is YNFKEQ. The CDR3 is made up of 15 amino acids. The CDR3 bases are TGTGCCAGCAGCCAAGACGGAGGACAGTACAATGAGCAGTTCTTC. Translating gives CASSQDGGQYNEQFF.